This T cell receptor (beta chain) was identified during a study of CXCR3-negative and CXCR3-positive naive CD8 T cells. Study-wide results and caveats: A higher hydrophobicity marked the TRB CDR3s of CXCR3-positive naive cells versus CXCR3-negative naive cells.

Researchers prepared the TRB cDNA libraries using 5' RACE with UMI labels. After re-calling the 5' RACE reads, TCRdb lists one entry per CDR3 protein, DNA absent. The sample data list some 150,000 distinct CDR3 sequences. As to this clonotype: Its antigen is still unknown.

Sample: naive CXCR3+ CD8+ T cells from blood. Subset of the sample: CD45RO-CCR7+CD27+CD95- naive CD8+ T cells expressing CXCR3 (TNR3+). The sequence was collected from a human donor in good health. Some clones in this sample may be carry-over from other donors' samples.

The CDR3 spells CSARGMAESYEQYF. The V gene is TRBV20-1, the J gene TRBJ2-7. The CDR3 loop spans 14 amino acids. Germline-derived CDR1 and CDR2 are DFQATT and SNEGSKA (reference sequence).